A single sample gave rise to the 22 T cell receptor beta chains below, sequenced in a study of blood T cell repertoires in COVID-19 (TCRdb year 2020). The library was built by means of the immunoSEQ multiplex PCR assay. The table comes from immuneACCESS by way of TCRdb, which keeps in-frame sequences with V and J called. Part of the clones is missing from these tables; in studies checked, under half for an unresolved V gene and the rest for unknown reasons. The sample table lists 150,000 to 200,000 clones, roughly 90% of them with a count of one. The top ten clonotypes cover around 0.5% of the sample. Material: peripheral blood. Receptors originate from a man aged 50-60 years with acute or convalescent COVID-19.

V gene TRBV3-1 (or the pseudogene TRBV3-2) combines with J gene TRBJ2-5; the D gene is possibly TRBD1 (5 bases). Looked up from germline, CDR1 is LGHDT and CDR2 is YNNKEL (reference sequence). The V end was cut by 1 base, the J end by 0 bases, with 15 bases between. The CDR3 is made up of 17 amino acids. As DNA, the CDR3 is TGTGCCAGCAGCCAAGTGCAGGGCGCACAGTACCAAGAGACCCAGTACTTC. This encodes CASSQVQGAQYQETQYF.

The chain couples TRBV18 to TRBJ2-1, with D maybe TRBD1 (6 bases). There are 14 residues in the CDR3. From germline, CDR1 is KGHSH and CDR2 LQKENI. V lost 3 bases and J 4 bases, leaving 10 bases between the germline ends. CDR3 sequence: CASSPMDSYNEQFF. The CDR3 region has the DNA TGTGCCAGCTCACCTATGGACAGTTACAATGAGCAGTTCTTC.

This clone appeared once. This chain's CDR3 is CASSPDTGFYEQYF. Written as DNA, the CDR3 is TGTGCCAGCAGTCCTGATACAGGGTTTTACGAGCAGTACTTC. The chain recombines TRBV6-5 with TRBJ2-7; tentative D call: TRBD1 (6 bases). The CDR3 loop spans 14 amino acids. V shed 5 bases and J shed 4 bases, with 15 bases lying between them. The V gene's germline CDR1 is MNHEY and CDR2 SVGAGI.

This rearrangement joins TRBV19 to TRBJ2-2; 9 nucleotides align to TRBD2. The junction had 10 bases not matched to a gene; V was cut back by 7 bases and J by 4 bases. The germline gives CDR1 LNHDA, CDR2 SQIVND (reference sequence). The CDR3 loop spans 16 amino acids. CDR3 bases: TGTGCCAGTAACCTGGGGGCTAGCGGGGCCACCGGGGAGCTGTTTTTT. This translates into CASNLGASGATGELFF. Combining the CDR3 with reference TRBV19 and TRBJ2-2 gives the whole variable domain DGGITQSPKYLFRKEGQNVTLSCEQNLNHDAMYWYRQDPGQGLRLIYYSQIVNDFQKGDIAEGYSVSREKKESFPLTVTSAQKNPTAFYLCASNLGASGATGELFFGEGSRLTVL.

The chain has TRBV4-1 and TRBJ2-7; 7 bases align to TRBD1. The CDR3 runs to 15 residues. J lost 0 bases, V lost 3 bases, and 5 bases had no gene match. Germline lookup yields CDR1 MGHRA and CDR2 YSYEKL. The CDR3 is CASSQPGGVSYEQYF. CDR3 DNA: TGCGCCAGCAGCCAGCCAGGGGGTGTCTCCTACGAGCAGTACTTC.

The chain combines TRBV7-9 with TRBJ1-5; the D gene is possibly TRBD1 (5 bases). Looked up from germline, CDR1 is SEHNR and CDR2 is FQNEAQ (reference sequence). CDR3 length: 14 residues. Trimming cost V 1 base and J 6 bases, with 10 bases left between them. The CDR3 DNA reads TGTGCCAGCAGCTTAGGTCGGAGGGGTCAGCCCCAGCATTTT. Translated: CASSLGRRGQPQHF. The whole variable domain, filled in from reference TRBV7-9 and TRBJ1-5, reads DTGVSQNPRHKITKRGQNVTFRCDPISEHNRLYWYRQTLGQGPEFLTYFQNEAQLEKSRLLSDRFSAERPKGSFSTLEIQRTEQGDSAMYLCASSLGRRGQPQHFGDGTRLSIL.

The chain carries TRBV27 and TRBJ1-1; 9 bases align to TRBD1. This CDR3 has 15 residues. After removal of 3 bases from V and 5 bases from J, the junction contained 7 bases not matched to a gene. Per the germline V gene, CDR1 is MNHEY and CDR2 is SMNVEV (reference sequence). The chain's CDR3 is CASSFFGTGRTEAFF. The CDR3 DNA reads as TGTGCCAGCAGTTTCTTCGGGACAGGGAGAACTGAAGCTTTCTTT.

The chain recombines TRBV10-2 with TRBJ2-1; 13 nucleotides line up with TRBD2. With 0 bases clipped from V and 7 bases from J, the junction kept 3 bases outside the gene matches. The germline CDR1 and CDR2 sequences are WSHSY and SAAADI. The CDR3 spans 16 residues. The CDR3 nucleotides are TGCGCCAGCAGTGAGTCGAGGACTAGCGGGAGAAATGAGCAGTTCTTC. Translated, it gives CASSESRTSGRNEQFF.

The chain combines TRBV18 with TRBJ1-4; no firm D call. Trimming took 3 bases from V and 2 from J, leaving 13 bases between them. CDR1 is KGHSH, CDR2 LQKENI, per germline. The CDR3 is made up of 16 amino acids. The CDR3 reads CASSPVLSRTNEKLFF. In nucleotides, the CDR3 is TGTGCCAGCTCACCGGTACTTTCCAGGACTAATGAAAAACTGTTTTTT.

Written as DNA, the CDR3 is TGTGCCAGCAGTTACTCAGGGGGCACCGGGGAGCTGTTTTTT. It specifies CASSYSGGTGELFF. The chain recombines TRBV6-6 with TRBJ2-2; maybe TRBD1 (6 bases). V was clipped by 0 bases and J by 4 bases, with 6 bases between them. The CDR3 is 14 residues long. From germline, CDR1 is MNHNY and CDR2 SVGAGI (reference sequence).

V is TRBV27 and J is TRBJ1-6; a weak D match, TRBD1 (6 bases). The CDR3 has 18 amino acids. Germline assignment: CDR1 MNHEY and CDR2 SMNVEV (reference sequence). The V end was cut by 5 bases, the J end by 0 bases, with 17 bases between. The CDR3 loop is CASSIQGSFSSYNSPLHF. The DNA for the CDR3 is TGTGCCAGCAGTATACAGGGCTCGTTCTCCTCCTATAATTCACCCCTCCACTTT.

The CDR3, as DNA: TGTGCCAGCTCCTTGGACAGGGTCTATGGCTACACCTTC. It translates to CASSLDRVYGYTF. This sequence joins TRBV18 and TRBJ1-2; the match to TRBD1 covers 8 bases. The V gene end was trimmed by 6 bases and the J gene end by 4 bases; junction bases not matched to a gene: 4. CDR3 length equals 13 residues. CDR1 is KGHSH, CDR2 LQKENI, per germline.

The chain has TRBV24-1 and TRBJ2-3; TRBD1 is a possible D gene (6 bases). Between the trimmed V and J ends, which lost 1 base and 4 bases, there was a span of 8 bases. CDR1 is KGHDR, CDR2 SFDVKD, per germline. The CDR3 covers 14 residues. The CDR3 sequence is CATSDLKGADTQYF. DNA of the CDR3: TGTGCCACCAGTGATTTAAAGGGGGCAGATACGCAGTATTTT.

The J gene is TRBJ2-1, the V gene TRBV7-3; 8 bases line up with TRBD2. J gave up 4 bases and V 2 bases, and 10 bases lay outside the gene matches. The germline V gene encodes CDR1 SGHTA and CDR2 FQGTGA. The CDR3 is made up of 17 amino acids. The CDR3 DNA follows: TGTGCCAGCAGCTTAGCGCCCAGCGGGGGTCGATACAATGAGCAGTTCTTC. Protein: CASSLAPSGGRYNEQFF.

The V and J genes are TRBV7-9 and TRBJ2-2; TRBD2 agrees at 7 bases. Germline values: CDR1 SEHNR, CDR2 FQNEAQ (reference sequence). The CDR3 totals 18 residues. V shed 5 bases and J 0 bases; nucleotides not matched to a gene: 12. CDR3 residues: CASSPRRGEPANTGELFF. The CDR3 nucleotides read TGTGCCAGCAGCCCCCGTCGGGGGGAGCCGGCGAACACCGGGGAGCTGTTTTTT.

This clone was seen just once. At the DNA level, this CDR3 is encoded by other sequences in the same sample as well. This chain uses TRBV28 with TRBJ1-5; 7 positions agree with TRBD1. Germline V gene data show CDR1 as MDHEN and CDR2 as SYDVKM. The length of the CDR3 is 16 residues. The trim removed 5 bases at V and 5 bases at J, leaving 12 bases unmatched. The CDR3 DNA reads as TGTGCCAGCAGTCCACCAGGACAGGCCGCGTATCAGCCCCAGCATTTT. Its translation: CASSPPGQAAYQPQHF.

The chain employs TRBV7-2 and TRBJ2-5; TRBD2 agrees at 7 bases. CDR3 length: 14 residues. Trimming took 4 bases from V and 9 from J; bases not matched to a gene: 11. The germline V gene encodes CDR1 SGHTA and CDR2 FQGNSA. In DNA form, the CDR3 reads TGTGCCAGCAGCTGGGCCCAGCGGGGATCGTCCCAGTACTTC. It specifies CASSWAQRGSSQYF.

This clone was observed once. In DNA, the CDR3 is TGTGCCAGCAGCCCAGGACAGTACTATGGCTACACCTTC. This sequence encodes CASSPGQYYGYTF. This sequence joins TRBV7-2 and TRBJ1-2; D is possibly TRBD1 (6 bases). V dropped 5 bases and J dropped 3 bases, with 10 bases sitting between them. CDR3 size: 13 residues. CDR1 and CDR2 from the germline V gene are SGHTA and FQGNSA.

At least ten counts were recorded for this clone. J is TRBJ2-2 and V is TRBV24-1; 9 bases are a match to TRBD1. Germline CDR1 is KGHDR and CDR2 is SFDVKD. This CDR3 region has 16 residues. V lost 0 bases and J lost 6; bases outside the gene matches: 4. CDR3 in amino acids: CATSDLRRTGAGELFF. Here the CDR3 DNA reads TGTGCCACCAGTGATTTGAGACGGACAGGGGCCGGGGAGCTGTTTTTT.

This sequence joins TRBV6-2 or TRBV6-3 and TRBJ2-2, with D possibly TRBD1 on 5 matching bases. Germline CDR1 is MNHEY and CDR2 is SVGEGT. With 2 bases removed from V and 1 base from J, the gap between germline ends came to 14 bases. The length of the CDR3 is 17 residues. CDR3 loop: CASSYVSSRENTGELFF. The CDR3 DNA is TGTGCCAGCAGTTACGTTAGTAGCAGGGAGAACACCGGGGAGCTGTTTTTT.

The CDR3 sequence is CASSQRQASGYEQYF. The CDR3, as DNA: TGCGCCAGCAGCCAAAGACAGGCGTCAGGCTACGAGCAGTACTTC. V is TRBV4-1 and J is TRBJ2-7; TRBD1 might be the D (6 bases). V was pared by 2 bases and J by 3 bases, with 14 bases between. CDR1 and CDR2 from the germline V gene are MGHRA and YSYEKL. The CDR3 runs to 15 residues.

The chain combines TRBV5-1 with TRBJ2-7; TRBD2 matches 11 bases. This CDR3 comprises 16 residues. CDR1 and CDR2 (germline): SGHRS, YFSETQ. V gave up 4 bases and J gave up 2 bases; unmatched junction bases: 8. CDR3 in amino acids: CASSPIAGGGTYEQYF. CDR3 nucleotide sequence: TGCGCCAGCAGCCCCATAGCGGGAGGGGGCACCTACGAGCAGTACTTC.